These T cell receptor beta chains were read from a single sample in a study of cytomegalovirus exposure and HLA in healthy donors. Method: immunoSEQ multiplex PCR; TCRdb's copy keeps in-frame clones and lacks some. The profile shows under 200,000 clones, 75% to 80% of them singletons. The sample was PBMCs. These receptors all come from a man in his forties or fifties in good health and CMV-seropositive. The CDR3 runs from the conserved cysteine through the conserved F or W. The D gene is left open where the match is weak. For some rows the clone size is stated as once, few or many, or as a class when expanded; others skip it.

TRBJ1-2 | . | TRBV7-9 | . | CASSSTNYGYTF | TGTGCCAGCAGCTCGACAAACTATGGCTACACCTTC
TRBJ2-3 | . | TRBV6-5 | . | CASSRGGADTQYF | TGTGCCAGCTCCAGGGGTGGGGCAGATACGCAGTATTTT
TRBJ1-3 | . | TRBV6-1 | once | CASSDGGSGGNTIYF | TGTGCCAGCAGTGATGGTGGGTCAGGGGGAAACACCATATATTTT
TRBJ1-6 | TRBD1 | TRBV5-5 | . | CASNPDRVSPLHF | TGTGCCAGCAACCCCGACAGGGTTTCACCCCTCCACTTT
TRBJ2-1 | TRBD1 | TRBV10-1 | . | CASGGDRGSYNEQFF | TGCGCCAGCGGAGGGGACAGGGGGTCCTACAATGAGCAGTTCTTC
TRBJ1-1 | . | TRBV9 | medium-sized | CASSPQNTEAFF | TGTGCCAGCAGCCCACAGAACACTGAAGCTTTCTTT
TRBJ1-5 | TRBD1 | TRBV2 | . | CASSDDRGNQPQHF | TGTGCCAGCAGTGACGACAGGGGTAATCAGCCCCAGCATTTT
TRBJ2-2 | . | TRBV29-1 | . | CSARGGQTGELFF | TGCAGCGCCAGGGGCGGACAGACCGGGGAGCTGTTTTTT
TRBJ2-5 | . | TRBV9 | . | CASSVAWSTGETQYF | TGTGCCAGCAGCGTAGCCTGGAGTACGGGAGAGACCCAGTACTTC
TRBJ2-1 | TRBD1 | TRBV6-6 | . | CASEEPGQGVNEQFF | TGTGCCAGCGAGGAACCGGGACAGGGTGTCAATGAGCAGTTCTTC
TRBJ1-1 | . | TRBV10-3 | . | CAISDPGVNTEAFF | TGTGCCATCAGTGACCCAGGGGTGAACACTGAAGCTTTCTTT
TRBJ1-4 | . | TRBV6-5 | . | CASSFAGTTNEKLFF | TGTGCCAGCAGTTTCGCCGGGACAACTAATGAAAAACTGTTTTTT
TRBJ1-6 | TRBD1 | TRBV25-1 | . | CASSEAGQLYNSPLHF | TGTGCCAGCAGTGAGGCGGGACAGCTCTATAATTCCCCCCTCCACTTT
TRBJ1-2 | TRBD1 | TRBV10-3 | . | CAISDAGGDRGLMGYTF | TGTGCCATCAGTGACGCTGGGGGGGACAGGGGGCTTATGGGCTACACCTTC
TRBJ1-1 | TRBD1 | TRBV11-2 | few | CASRRLARDRVINTEAFF | TGTGCCAGCAGGCGCCTCGCCCGGGACAGAGTTATTAACACTGAAGCTTTCTTT
TRBJ1-4 | . | TRBV7-2 | . | CASSLVGRIGEKLFF | TGTGCCAGCAGCTTAGTTGGGAGGATTGGGGAAAAACTGTTTTTT
TRBJ2-1 | . | TRBV5-5 | . | CASSFRERSYNEQFF | TGTGCCAGCAGCTTCCGGGAGCGCTCCTACAATGAGCAGTTCTTC
TRBJ1-4 | TRBD1 | TRBV7-9 | . | CASSFSTGGPANEKLFF | TGTGCCAGCAGCTTTTCCACAGGGGGCCCAGCTAATGAAAAACTGTTTTTT
TRBJ1-5 | . | TRBV5-8 | . | CASSSREVFSNQPQHF | TGTGCCAGCAGCAGCAGGGAGGTATTTAGCAATCAGCCCCAGCATTTT
TRBJ2-5 | TRBD1 | TRBV5-1 | . | CASSLGTGTVETQYF | TGCGCCAGCAGCTTGGGGACAGGGACGGTGGAGACCCAGTACTTC
TRBJ2-7 | . | TRBV27 | . | CASSLFSLSPSGEQYF | TGTGCCAGCAGTTTATTCTCCCTGTCCCCTTCGGGCGAGCAGTACTTC
TRBJ2-5 | TRBD2 | TRBV5-1 | . | CASSPGEGRQETQYF | TGCGCCAGCAGCCCGGGGGAGGGGCGCCAAGAGACCCAGTACTTC
TRBJ2-5 | . | TRBV5-1 | . | CASSTGHLGETQYF | TGCGCCAGCAGCACCGGACACCTGGGGGAGACCCAGTACTTC
TRBJ2-6 | . | TRBV28 | . | CASGPPGAGANVLTF | TGTGCCAGCGGACCCCCCGGGGCTGGGGCCAACGTCCTGACTTTC
TRBJ2-5 | . | TRBV5-4 | . | CASSSTTETQYF | TGTGCCAGCAGCTCTACCACTGAGACCCAGTACTTC
TRBJ1-5 | TRBD1 | TRBV4-1 | few | CASSQQTGSNQPQHF | TGCGCCAGCAGCCAGCAGACAGGGTCCAATCAGCCCCAGCATTTT
TRBJ2-5 | TRBD2 | TRBV6-1 | few | CASSERLAGGPQETQYF | TGTGCCAGCAGTGAAAGGCTAGCGGGGGGCCCACAAGAGACCCAGTACTTC
TRBJ2-5 | TRBD1 | TRBV25-1 | . | CASSEYGTGLETQYF | TGTGCCAGCAGTGAATACGGGACAGGCCTAGAGACCCAGTACTTC
TRBJ1-1 | . | TRBV5-4 | few | CASSLGQRNTEAFF | TGTGCCAGCAGCTTGGGACAGCGGAACACTGAAGCTTTCTTT
TRBJ2-5 | . | TRBV7-6 | . | CASNSGQETQYF | TGTGCCAGCAATAGCGGCCAAGAGACCCAGTACTTC
TRBJ1-5 | . | TRBV2 | . | CASSGGGWGNQPQHF | TGTGCCAGCAGTGGGGGGGGCTGGGGCAATCAGCCCCAGCATTTT
TRBJ2-5 | . | TRBV4-1 | . | CASSQSDQRETQYF | TGCGCCAGCAGCCAAAGTGACCAGCGAGAGACCCAGTACTTC
TRBJ2-1 | TRBD1 | TRBV27 | . | CASVMTGQGVRNEQFF | TGTGCCAGCGTTATGACGGGACAGGGGGTGAGGAATGAGCAGTTCTTC
TRBJ1-4 | . | TRBV7-9 | . | CASSLRRADLSNEKLFF | TGTGCCAGCAGCCTCCGGAGGGCGGACCTCTCTAATGAAAAACTGTTTTTT
TRBJ2-4 | . | TRBV2 | . | CASTRLGGPKNIQYF | TGTGCCAGCACAAGGCTAGGGGGACCAAAAAACATTCAGTACTTC
TRBJ2-1 | TRBD1 | TRBV7-8 | . | CASSGGQSNEQFF | TGTGCCAGCAGCGGGGGACAGTCCAATGAGCAGTTCTTC
TRBJ1-2 | TRBD1 | TRBV13 | . | CASSTRQGATGGYTF | TGTGCCAGCAGCACCCGACAGGGGGCGACGGGTGGCTACACCTTC
TRBJ2-5 | TRBD2 | TRBV5-1 | . | CASSLAPAGGQETQYF | TGCGCCAGCAGCTTGGCCCCTGCGGGGGGCCAAGAGACCCAGTACTTC
TRBJ2-5 | . | TRBV5-1 | . | CASSLVTGQETQYF | TGCGCCAGCAGCTTGGTTACAGGTCAAGAGACCCAGTACTTC
TRBJ1-6 | TRBD1 | TRBV28 | . | CASEGTGTDNSPLHF | TGTGCCAGCGAAGGTACCGGGACAGATAATTCACCCCTCCACTTT
TRBJ2-3 | TRBD1 | TRBV9 | . | CASSLEQGAQGTQYF | TGTGCCAGCAGCTTGGAACAGGGGGCACAGGGTACGCAGTATTTT
TRBJ2-5 | . | TRBV4-1 | . | CASSQLGTLVETQYF | TGCGCCAGCAGCCAATTGGGAACACTAGTAGAGACCCAGTACTTC